The clone carrying this T cell receptor beta chain is a singleton in its sample. This CDR3 has 11 amino acids. Germline CDR1 reads SGHAT; CDR2 reads FQNNGV. V was trimmed by 5 bases and J by 5 bases, leaving 6 bases between them. The source of the sample is a study of blood T cell repertoires in COVID-19. The authors' processing: Quantification of nucleated cells was approximated via reference gene primer amplification. Profiled with immunoSEQ multiplex PCR; TCRdb holds only in-frame clones, not every one. V and J calls and clone size follow that table, whereas D and trimming were derived from the DNA. The table lists a few hundred thousand clones, about 90% of them singletons. Adults between about 18 and 95 years of age took part from about two dozen US areas.

Sample: PBMCs or T cells enriched from blood (not recorded which). V and J are TRBV11-2 and TRBJ2-5; possible D gene TRBD1, 5 bases. The clonotype was recovered from a human donor in a cohort exposed to, infected with or recovered from COVID-19 (not recorded which). The donor label of this sample is uncertain. The CDR3 loop is CASSKGETQYF. The CDR3 nucleotides read TGTGCCAGCAGCAAGGGGGAGACCCAGTACTTC.